This entry describes one TCR beta chain. The CDR3 length is 14 residues. Germline assignment: CDR1 SGHAT and CDR2 FQNNGV. Deletions cut 3 bases from V and 4 bases from J, with 12 bases between. CD45RO-negative CD8 cells positively selected for CCR7 made up the naive population, which excluded terminally differentiated effector memory CD45RA+ cells. Clones were sequenced by immunoSEQ multiplex PCR, and TCRdb holds only the in-frame ones, with some missing. Of around 2,000,000 clones listed, over 85% are singletons. The sample belongs to a study of shared clonotypes between healthy human individuals. The chain carries TRBV11-2 and TRBJ1-2; D uncertain. Specimen: naive CD8+ T cells sorted from blood. The sequence came from a man aged 18 to 29 in good health. The CDR3 DNA reads as TGTGCCAGCAGCTTTAACGTGGAGCTCTATGGCTACACCTTC. Its protein product is CASSFNVELYGYTF.